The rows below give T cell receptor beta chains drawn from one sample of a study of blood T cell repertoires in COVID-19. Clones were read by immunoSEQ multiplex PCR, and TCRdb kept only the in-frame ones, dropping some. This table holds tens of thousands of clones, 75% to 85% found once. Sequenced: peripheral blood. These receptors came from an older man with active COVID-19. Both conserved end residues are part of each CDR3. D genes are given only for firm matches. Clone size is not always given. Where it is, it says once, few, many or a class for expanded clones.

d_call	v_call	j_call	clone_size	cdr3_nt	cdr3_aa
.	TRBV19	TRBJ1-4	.	TGTGCCAGTAGTATGAATCCCGAGAGTGCAACTAATGAAAAACTGTTTTTT	CASSMNPESATNEKLFF
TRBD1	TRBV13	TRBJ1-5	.	TGTGCCAGCAGCTTACCGTCCGACAGGGCAAATCAGCCCCAGCATTTT	CASSLPSDRANQPQHF
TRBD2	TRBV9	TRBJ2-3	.	TGTGCCAGCAGCTTGACTAGCGGGGGGGCGGATACGCAGTATTTT	CASSLTSGGADTQYF
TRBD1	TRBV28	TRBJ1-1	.	TGTGCCAGCAGACTTGGGACAGGGATGGGCGATCGGGCTTTCTTT	CASRLGTGMGDRAFF
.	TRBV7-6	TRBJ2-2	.	TGTGCCAGCAGCGACACCACCGGGGAGCTGTTTTTT	CASSDTTGELFF
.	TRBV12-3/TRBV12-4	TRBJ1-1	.	TGTGCCAGCATCCTAGCACAGAACACTGAAGCTTTCTTT	CASILAQNTEAFF
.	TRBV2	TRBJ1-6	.	TGTGCCAGCAGTGAAGGCAGATATAATTCACCCCTCCACTTT	CASSEGRYNSPLHF
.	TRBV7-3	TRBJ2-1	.	TGTGCCAGCAGCTTACTACTAGTTTCCTCCTACAATGAGCAGTTCTTC	CASSLLLVSSYNEQFF
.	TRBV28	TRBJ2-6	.	TGTGCCAGCAGTTCGACAGCCTCTGGGGCCAACGTCCTGACTTTC	CASSSTASGANVLTF
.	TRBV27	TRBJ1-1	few	TGTGCCAGCAGCTCACGTAGGAACACTGAAGCTTTCTTT	CASSSRRNTEAFF
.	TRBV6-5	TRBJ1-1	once	TGTGCCAGCAGTTACTCGATCAGGATCGGCACTGAAGCTTTCTTT	CASSYSIRIGTEAFF
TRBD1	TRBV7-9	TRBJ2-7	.	TGTGCCAGCAGCTCCTACCTGGGACAGAGCTCCTACGAGCAGTACTTC	CASSSYLGQSSYEQYF
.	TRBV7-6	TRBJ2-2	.	TGTGCCAGCAGCCACCGAAGAGGGGGGAGGGAGGCCGGGGAGCTGTTTTTT	CASSHRRGGREAGELFF
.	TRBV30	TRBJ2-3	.	TGTGCCTGGAGTCGGGGTGATACGCAGTATTTT	CAWSRGDTQYF
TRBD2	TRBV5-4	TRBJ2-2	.	TGTGCCAGCAGCTTGCATCTAGCGGGGGACACCGGGGAGCTGTTTTTT	CASSLHLAGDTGELFF
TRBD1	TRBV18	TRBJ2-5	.	TGTGCCAGCTCACCAGGGACAGGGGGCAGGGAGACCCAGTACTTC	CASSPGTGGRETQYF
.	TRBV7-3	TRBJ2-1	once	TGTGCCAGCAGCTTAATGGGCGGGATTAGCTCCTACAATGAGCAGTTCTTC	CASSLMGGISSYNEQFF
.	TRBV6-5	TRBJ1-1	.	TGTGCCAGCGTTTACAGGAACACTGAAGCTTTCTTT	CASVYRNTEAFF
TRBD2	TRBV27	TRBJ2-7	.	TGTGCCAGCAGTTTATGGGGTAGCGGGGGGACCTACGAGCAGTACTTC	CASSLWGSGGTYEQYF
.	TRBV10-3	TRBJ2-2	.	TGTGCCATCAGTGAGGGGCAGACCAACACCGGGGAGCTGTTTTTT	CAISEGQTNTGELFF
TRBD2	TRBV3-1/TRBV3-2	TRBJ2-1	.	TGTGCCAGCAGCCGAGCTAGCGGGGGGGCCGCTGAGCAGTTCTTC	CASSRASGGAAEQFF
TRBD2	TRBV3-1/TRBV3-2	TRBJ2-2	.	TGTGCCAGCAGCGAACAGTCCCTAGCGGGGGTCACCGGGGAGCTGTTTTTT	CASSEQSLAGVTGELFF
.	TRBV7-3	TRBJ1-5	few	TGTGCCAGCAGCTTAACGGCCAATCAGCCCCAGCATTTT	CASSLTANQPQHF
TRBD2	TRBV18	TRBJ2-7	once	TGTGCCAGCTCACAAACCGAACTAGCGGGGAATCCCTACGAGCAGTACTTC	CASSQTELAGNPYEQYF
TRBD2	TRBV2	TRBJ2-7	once	TGTGCCAGCAGTCCAAATTCCGGAACGGGAGGCGAGCAGTACTTC	CASSPNSGTGGEQYF